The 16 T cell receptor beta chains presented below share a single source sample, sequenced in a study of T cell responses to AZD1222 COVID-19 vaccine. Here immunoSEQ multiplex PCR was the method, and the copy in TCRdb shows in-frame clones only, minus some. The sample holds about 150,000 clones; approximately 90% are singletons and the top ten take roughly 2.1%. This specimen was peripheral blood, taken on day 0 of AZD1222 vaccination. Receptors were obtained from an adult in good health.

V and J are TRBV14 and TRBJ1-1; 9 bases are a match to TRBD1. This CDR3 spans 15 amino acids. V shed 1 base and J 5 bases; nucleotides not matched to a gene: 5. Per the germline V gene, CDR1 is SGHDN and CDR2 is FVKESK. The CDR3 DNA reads TGTGCCAGCAGCCAAGTACAGGGGGCGCAGACTGAAGCTTTCTTT. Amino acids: CASSQVQGAQTEAFF.

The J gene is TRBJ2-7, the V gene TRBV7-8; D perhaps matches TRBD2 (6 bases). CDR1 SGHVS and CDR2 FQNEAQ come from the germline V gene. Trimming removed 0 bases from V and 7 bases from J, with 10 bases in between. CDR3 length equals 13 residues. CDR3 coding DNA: TGTGCCAGCAGCTTAGCGCCAGGGAGGGAGCAGTACTTC. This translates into CASSLAPGREQYF.

The CDR3 sequence: CASSLAPGLPTGELFF. The CDR3 coding sequence is TGTGCCAGCAGCTTAGCCCCGGGACTACCGACCGGGGAGCTGTTTTTT. This rearrangement joins TRBV7-2 to TRBJ2-2, with 7 nucleotides matching TRBD2. With 0 bases clipped from V and 5 bases from J, the junction kept 6 bases outside the gene matches. Germline V CDR1 and CDR2: SGHTA, FQGNSA. This CDR3 is 16 amino acids long. Together with reference TRBV7-2 and TRBJ2-2, the CDR3 gives the full variable domain: GAGVSQSPSNKVTEKGKDVELRCDPISGHTALYWYRQSLGQGLEFLIYFQGNSAPDKSGLPSDRFSAERTGGSVSTLTIQRTQQEDSAVYLCASSLAPGLPTGELFFGEGSRLTVL.

CDR3: CASSYGLLGEKLFF. CDR3 sequence (DNA): TGTGCCAGCAGTTATGGACTCCTAGGAGAAAAACTGTTTTTT. The chain is built from TRBV6-5 and TRBJ1-4; D gene ambiguous. This CDR3 has 14 residues. Between the trimmed V and J ends, which lost 3 bases and 8 bases, there was a span of 13 bases. The germline V gene has CDR1 MNHEY and CDR2 SVGAGI.

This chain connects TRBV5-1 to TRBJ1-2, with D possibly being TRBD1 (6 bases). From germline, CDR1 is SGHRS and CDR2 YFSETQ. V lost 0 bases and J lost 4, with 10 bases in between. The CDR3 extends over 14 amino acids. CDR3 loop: CASSLADSLYGYTF. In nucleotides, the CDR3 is TGCGCCAGCAGCTTGGCGGACAGTCTCTATGGCTACACCTTC.

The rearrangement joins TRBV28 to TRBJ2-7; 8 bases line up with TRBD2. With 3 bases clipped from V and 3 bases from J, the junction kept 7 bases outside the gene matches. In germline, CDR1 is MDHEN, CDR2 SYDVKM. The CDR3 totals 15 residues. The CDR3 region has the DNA TGTGCCAGCAGTTTCCCCCTAGCGGGCCACTACGAGCAGTACTTC. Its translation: CASSFPLAGHYEQYF.

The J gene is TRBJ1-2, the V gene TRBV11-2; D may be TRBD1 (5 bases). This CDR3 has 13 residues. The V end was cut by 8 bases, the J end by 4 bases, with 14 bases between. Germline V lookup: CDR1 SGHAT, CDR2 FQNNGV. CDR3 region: CASGERGGYGYTF. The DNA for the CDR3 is TGTGCCAGCGGGGAGAGGGGAGGCTATGGCTACACCTTC.

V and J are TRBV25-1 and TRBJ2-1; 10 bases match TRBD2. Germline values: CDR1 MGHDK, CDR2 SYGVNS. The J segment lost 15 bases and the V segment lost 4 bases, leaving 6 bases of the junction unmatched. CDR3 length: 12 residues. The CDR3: CASSGVSGRRFF. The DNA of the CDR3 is TGTGCCAGCAGTGGAGTTAGCGGGAGGAGGTTCTTC.

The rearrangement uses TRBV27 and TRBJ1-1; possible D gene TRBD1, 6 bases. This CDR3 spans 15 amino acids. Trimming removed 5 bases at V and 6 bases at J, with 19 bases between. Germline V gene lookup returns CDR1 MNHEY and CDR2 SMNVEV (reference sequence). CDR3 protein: CASSPVTGFSSEAFF. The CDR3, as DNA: TGTGCCAGCAGTCCGGTCACAGGGTTTAGCTCTGAAGCTTTCTTT.

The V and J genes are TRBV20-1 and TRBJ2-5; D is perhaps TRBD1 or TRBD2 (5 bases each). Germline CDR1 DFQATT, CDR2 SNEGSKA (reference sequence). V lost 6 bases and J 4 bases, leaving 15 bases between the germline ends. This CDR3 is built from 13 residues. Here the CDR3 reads CSASRGAGETQYF. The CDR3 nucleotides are TGCAGTGCAAGTAGAGGGGCGGGAGAGACCCAGTACTTC.

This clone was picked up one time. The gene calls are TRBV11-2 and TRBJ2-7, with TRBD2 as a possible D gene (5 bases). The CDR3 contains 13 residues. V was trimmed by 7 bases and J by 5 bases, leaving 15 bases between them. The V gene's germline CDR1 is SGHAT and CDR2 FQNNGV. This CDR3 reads CASTRGPRDEQYF. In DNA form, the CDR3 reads TGTGCCAGCACCCGGGGTCCCCGGGACGAGCAGTACTTC.

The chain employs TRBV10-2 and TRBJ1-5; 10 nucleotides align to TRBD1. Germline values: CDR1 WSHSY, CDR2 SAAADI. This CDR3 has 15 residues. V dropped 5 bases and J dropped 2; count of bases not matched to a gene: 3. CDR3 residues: CASSTDRGGNQPQHF. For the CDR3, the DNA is TGCGCCAGCAGTACGGACAGGGGGGGCAATCAGCCCCAGCATTTT.

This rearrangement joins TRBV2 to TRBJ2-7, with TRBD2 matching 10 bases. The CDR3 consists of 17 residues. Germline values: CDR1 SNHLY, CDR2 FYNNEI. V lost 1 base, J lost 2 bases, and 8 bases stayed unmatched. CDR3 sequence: CASSEGASGRGAYEQYF. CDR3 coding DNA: TGTGCCAGCAGTGAAGGGGCTAGCGGGAGAGGGGCCTACGAGCAGTACTTC.

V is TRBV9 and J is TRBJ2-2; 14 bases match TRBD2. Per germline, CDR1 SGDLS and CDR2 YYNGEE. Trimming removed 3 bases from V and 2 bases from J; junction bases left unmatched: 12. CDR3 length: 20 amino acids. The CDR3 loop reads CASSGPGLAGAVRNTGELFF. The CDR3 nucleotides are TGTGCCAGCAGCGGACCGGGACTAGCGGGGGCCGTTCGAAACACCGGGGAGCTGTTTTTT.

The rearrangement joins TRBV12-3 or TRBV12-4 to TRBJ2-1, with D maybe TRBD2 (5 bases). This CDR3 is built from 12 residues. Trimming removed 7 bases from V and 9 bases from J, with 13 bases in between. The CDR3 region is CASNLGIVEQFF. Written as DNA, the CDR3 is TGTGCCAGCAACCTCGGGATTGTTGAGCAGTTCTTC.

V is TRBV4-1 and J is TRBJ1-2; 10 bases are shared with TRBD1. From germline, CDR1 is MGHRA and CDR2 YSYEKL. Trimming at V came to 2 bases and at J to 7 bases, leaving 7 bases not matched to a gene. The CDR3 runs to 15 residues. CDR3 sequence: CASSQMGRQGAGYTF. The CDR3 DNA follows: TGCGCCAGCAGCCAAATGGGGCGACAGGGGGCTGGCTACACCTTC.